This TCR beta chain was profiled in a study of blood T cell repertoires in COVID-19. This CDR3 has 13 residues. Germline CDR1 reads MDHEN; CDR2 reads SYDVKM. After removal of 6 bases from V and 2 bases from J, the junction contained 1 base not matched to a gene. In the authors' methods: Cell counts per sample came from amplifying reference gene primers. Clones were read by immunoSEQ multiplex PCR, and TCRdb kept only the in-frame ones, dropping some. Clone size and the V and J calls come from that table; the DNA yielded D and trimming. The sample contains around 99,000 clones, 79% of which appear only once.

The sample taken for sequencing was peripheral blood. The V gene is TRBV28, the J gene TRBJ2-7; 10 positions match TRBD1. This sequence originates from a woman older than 75 with active or convalescent COVID-19. CDR3 sequence (DNA): TGTGCCAGCAGAGGACAGGGGGCCTACGAGCAGTACTTC. This translates into CASRGQGAYEQYF.